A selection of T cell receptor beta chains follows, all from one sample in a study of T cell repertoires in cytomegalovirus infection. No antigens are known for them. MiXCR was run by TCRdb on the reads, yielding one entry per CDR3 protein. Found here are nearly 700,000 distinct CDR3 sequences, roughly 30% of them singletons; the top ten hold about 20%. The sample here was cultured PBMCs, taken from culture after CMV antigen stimulation. These receptors were obtained from a human donor in good health (CMV status not recorded). Some clones in this sample may be carry-over from other donors' samples. CDR3s include the opening cysteine and the closing phenylalanine or tryptophan. D genes are given only for firm matches. Rows give clone size only sometimes, using once, few, many, or a class for an expanded clone.

V gene: TRBV19; J gene: TRBJ2-1; D gene: NA; clone size: few; CDR3 DNA: TGTGCCAGTAGTATCGGGCCATCAGGTGAGCAGTTCTTC; CDR3 protein: CASSIGPSGEQFF
V gene: TRBV4-1; J gene: TRBJ1-2; D gene: NA; clone size: NA; CDR3 DNA: TGTGCCAGCAGCCAAGGCGGGGGGAATGGCTACACCTTC; CDR3 protein: CASSQGGGNGYTF
V gene: TRBV6-2/TRBV6-3; J gene: TRBJ2-7; D gene: NA; clone size: once; CDR3 DNA: TGTGCCAGCAGTTACACCCGTAGATCCGACTACGAGCAGTACTTC; CDR3 protein: CASSYTRRSDYEQYF
V gene: TRBV7-2; J gene: TRBJ2-3; D gene: NA; clone size: many; CDR3 DNA: TGTGCCAGCAGAAACTTCTTGAACACAGATACGCAGTATTTT; CDR3 protein: CASRNFLNTDTQYF
V gene: TRBV7-2; J gene: TRBJ2-1; D gene: NA; clone size: few; CDR3 DNA: TGTGCCAGCAGCTCCGACCGTTGGGGATCTGGGGAGCAGTTCTTC; CDR3 protein: CASSSDRWGSGEQFF
V gene: TRBV7-6; J gene: TRBJ2-3; D gene: NA; clone size: NA; CDR3 DNA: TGTGCCGGAAGAGATACGCAGTATTTT; CDR3 protein: CAGRDTQYF
V gene: TRBV19; J gene: TRBJ1-1; D gene: NA; clone size: once; CDR3 DNA: TGTGCCAGTAGTACACCTTGGGCTGAAGCTTTCTTT; CDR3 protein: CASSTPWAEAFF
V gene: TRBV7-2; J gene: TRBJ1-2; D gene: NA; clone size: many; CDR3 DNA: TGTGCCAGCTACGGGTCGAGGATGGGTGGCTACACCTTC; CDR3 protein: CASYGSRMGGYTF
V gene: TRBV6-1; J gene: TRBJ2-2; D gene: NA; clone size: many; CDR3 DNA: TGTGCCAGCAGTGAAGCGGGCAGGGGCGCCGGGGAGCTGTTTTTT; CDR3 protein: CASSEAGRGAGELFF
V gene: TRBV7-8; J gene: TRBJ1-3; D gene: NA; clone size: NA; CDR3 DNA: TGTGCCAGCAGCCCTTCAATTCCGGGAAACAACATATATTTT; CDR3 protein: CASSPSIPGNNIYF
V gene: TRBV7-2; J gene: TRBJ1-6; D gene: TRBD1; clone size: NA; CDR3 DNA: TGTGCCAGCAGCTTACTGGGACAGGGATCGGCGGGTAATTCACCCCTCCACTTT; CDR3 protein: CASSLLGQGSAGNSPLHF
V gene: TRBV7-2; J gene: TRBJ2-7; D gene: NA; clone size: many; CDR3 DNA: TGTGCCAGCAGCTTAGACAGGGTCGGGAGCGAGCAGTACTTC; CDR3 protein: CASSLDRVGSEQYF
V gene: TRBV7-8; J gene: TRBJ2-1; D gene: NA; clone size: NA; CDR3 DNA: TGTGCCAGCAGCTTAGAATACAGTTCGAATGAGCAGTTCTTC; CDR3 protein: CASSLEYSSNEQFF
V gene: TRBV5-6; J gene: TRBJ2-7; D gene: NA; clone size: NA; CDR3 DNA: TGTGCCAGCAGCTTCGGGGGGCGCCACTACGAGCAGTACTTC; CDR3 protein: CASSFGGRHYEQYF
V gene: TRBV12-3/TRBV12-4; J gene: TRBJ2-7; D gene: TRBD1; clone size: NA; CDR3 DNA: TGTGCCAGCAGTTTGACAGGGGCGGTGCAGTACTTC; CDR3 protein: CASSLTGAVQYF
V gene: TRBV20-1; J gene: TRBJ2-2; D gene: NA; clone size: NA; CDR3 DNA: TGCAGTGCTAGCAAACAGGGTACCGGGGAGCTGTTTTTT; CDR3 protein: CSASKQGTGELFF
V gene: TRBV2; J gene: TRBJ1-5; D gene: TRBD1; clone size: NA; CDR3 DNA: TGTGCCAGCAGGGGAGACAGGGCGGCTCTCCGGCCCCAGCATTTT; CDR3 protein: CASRGDRAALRPQHF
V gene: TRBV7-2; J gene: TRBJ1-2; D gene: NA; clone size: few; CDR3 DNA: TGTGCCAGCATGGGGGTTGTGGGTGCTAACTATGGCTACACCTTC; CDR3 protein: CASMGVVGANYGYTF
V gene: TRBV7-8; J gene: TRBJ2-5; D gene: NA; clone size: NA; CDR3 DNA: TGTGCCAGCAGCCTTGGGGAATTTGAGACCCAGTACTTC; CDR3 protein: CASSLGEFETQYF
V gene: TRBV28; J gene: TRBJ1-4; D gene: NA; clone size: few; CDR3 DNA: TGTGCCAGCAGTCCCCGTCGTACCAGGGTTCTTAATGAAAAACTGTTTTTT; CDR3 protein: CASSPRRTRVLNEKLFF
V gene: TRBV27; J gene: TRBJ1-5; D gene: TRBD1; clone size: NA; CDR3 DNA: TGTGCCAGCAGTCGGACAGGGGTCTCGCCCCAGCATTTT; CDR3 protein: CASSRTGVSPQHF
V gene: TRBV2; J gene: TRBJ2-7; D gene: NA; clone size: few; CDR3 DNA: TGTGCCAGCACCGGGGAAACCTCCTACGAGCAGTACTTC; CDR3 protein: CASTGETSYEQYF
V gene: TRBV7-9; J gene: TRBJ2-1; D gene: NA; clone size: NA; CDR3 DNA: TGTGCCAGCACTTCGGGCGGTTGGACTGTACATGCCTACAATGAGCAGTTCTTC; CDR3 protein: CASTSGGWTVHAYNEQFF
V gene: TRBV19; J gene: TRBJ2-1; D gene: TRBD2; clone size: few; CDR3 DNA: TGTGCCAGTAGCACGACTAGCGGGTTCTACAATGAGCAGTTCTTC; CDR3 protein: CASSTTSGFYNEQFF
V gene: TRBV7-9; J gene: TRBJ2-7; D gene: TRBD1; clone size: few; CDR3 DNA: TGTGCCAGCAGCCCTGGGACAGCAAGCTCCTACGAGCAGTACTTC; CDR3 protein: CASSPGTASSYEQYF
V gene: TRBV19; J gene: TRBJ2-7; D gene: TRBD1; clone size: NA; CDR3 DNA: TGTGCCACCACACAGGGGATGGGGGAGCAGTACTTC; CDR3 protein: CATTQGMGEQYF
V gene: TRBV7-9; J gene: TRBJ2-1; D gene: TRBD2; clone size: NA; CDR3 DNA: TGTGCCAGCAGCTTACTGGGGGGGGAATTTTACAATGAGCAGTTCTTC; CDR3 protein: CASSLLGGEFYNEQFF
V gene: TRBV7-8; J gene: TRBJ2-5; D gene: TRBD1; clone size: few; CDR3 DNA: TGTGCCAGCAGCCGAAGGTCGGGACAGGGGGCAGAGACCCAGTACTTC; CDR3 protein: CASSRRSGQGAETQYF
V gene: TRBV7-2; J gene: TRBJ2-3; D gene: TRBD2; clone size: many; CDR3 DNA: TGTGCCAGCAGCTGGACTAGCGGAACAGATACGCAGTATTTT; CDR3 protein: CASSWTSGTDTQYF
V gene: TRBV7-2; J gene: TRBJ2-7; D gene: TRBD2; clone size: few; CDR3 DNA: TGTGCCAGCAGCTTAGGGGACTATCTCTACGAGCAGTACTTC; CDR3 protein: CASSLGDYLYEQYF
V gene: TRBV4-1; J gene: TRBJ1-2; D gene: NA; clone size: NA; CDR3 DNA: TGCGCCAGCAGCCAAAAGATTGACCCCCGGGACTATGGCTACACCTTC; CDR3 protein: CASSQKIDPRDYGYTF
V gene: TRBV19; J gene: TRBJ1-2; D gene: NA; clone size: once; CDR3 DNA: TGTGCCAGTAGTATCCGGACTCCTAACTATGGCTACACCTTC; CDR3 protein: CASSIRTPNYGYTF
V gene: TRBV6-6; J gene: TRBJ1-6; D gene: TRBD1; clone size: NA; CDR3 DNA: TGTGCCAGCAGACGAGGGACAGGGGGCGTTCGGAATTCACCCCTCCACTTT; CDR3 protein: CASRRGTGGVRNSPLHF
V gene: TRBV7-2; J gene: TRBJ2-1; D gene: NA; clone size: NA; CDR3 DNA: TGTGCCAGCAGCTTAGGTACGGCGCATGGTGAGCAGTTCTTC; CDR3 protein: CASSLGTAHGEQFF
V gene: TRBV7-9; J gene: TRBJ1-2; D gene: TRBD1; clone size: NA; CDR3 DNA: TGTGCCAGCAGCCCCGGGACAGGGAATGGCTACACCTTC; CDR3 protein: CASSPGTGNGYTF
V gene: TRBV5-1; J gene: TRBJ1-1; D gene: NA; clone size: NA; CDR3 DNA: TGCGCCAGCAGCTTGGAAGCAGGGGTCACGAACACTGAAGCTTTCTTT; CDR3 protein: CASSLEAGVTNTEAFF
V gene: TRBV7-9; J gene: TRBJ1-1; D gene: TRBD1; clone size: few; CDR3 DNA: TGTGCCAGCAGCAGGGACAGGGCGACCTCGAACACTGAAGCTTTCTTT; CDR3 protein: CASSRDRATSNTEAFF
V gene: TRBV20-1; J gene: TRBJ2-1; D gene: NA; clone size: NA; CDR3 DNA: TGCAGTGCTAGAGATCTGGCTGTAACTCACAATGAGCAGTTCTTC; CDR3 protein: CSARDLAVTHNEQFF
V gene: TRBV10-3; J gene: TRBJ2-5; D gene: NA; clone size: NA; CDR3 DNA: TGTGCCATCAGTGAGTGGCGATCAGAGACCCAGTACTTC; CDR3 protein: CAISEWRSETQYF
V gene: TRBV7-6; J gene: TRBJ2-2; D gene: NA; clone size: few; CDR3 DNA: TGTGCCAGCAACCCCGGTGTGGGGTTTACCGGGGAGCTGTTTTTT; CDR3 protein: CASNPGVGFTGELFF
V gene: TRBV7-6; J gene: TRBJ1-5; D gene: NA; clone size: few; CDR3 DNA: TGTGCCAGCAGCTTACTAGCCCCCAATCAGCCCCAGCATTTT; CDR3 protein: CASSLLAPNQPQHF
V gene: TRBV7-9; J gene: TRBJ1-4; D gene: NA; clone size: NA; CDR3 DNA: TGTGCCAGCAGCCGCCGGGGGGCAGAAAAACTGTTTTTT; CDR3 protein: CASSRRGAEKLFF
V gene: TRBV6-2/TRBV6-3; J gene: TRBJ2-7; D gene: TRBD1; clone size: NA; CDR3 DNA: TGTGCCAGCAGACCTCCTACGGGACAGCTTATCTACGAGCAGTACTTC; CDR3 protein: CASRPPTGQLIYEQYF
V gene: TRBV6-6; J gene: TRBJ2-5; D gene: NA; clone size: few; CDR3 DNA: TGTGCCAGCAGGGGTTTCGTCAGGGGGACCCAGTACTTC; CDR3 protein: CASRGFVRGTQYF